The 9 T cell receptor beta chains given below trace back to one sample, sequenced in a study of blood T cell repertoires in COVID-19 (dated by TCRdb to the early 2020s). Libraries were built with the immunoSEQ multiplex PCR assay. The clones in this table, taken by TCRdb from immuneACCESS, are in-frame only. Not every clone is retained; where verified, under half of the shortfall comes from an unresolved V gene, and the cause of the rest is unknown. The sample table shows roughly 86,000 clones, and 90% to 95% are seen once. 1.9% of the sample comes from the top ten. The sample consisted of peripheral blood. Every receptor here comes from a woman aged 45-59 years in a cohort sampled during active COVID-19.

The chain recombines TRBV27 with TRBJ1-4, with D unresolved. The CDR3 runs to 14 residues. V was shortened by 3 bases and J by 7 bases, with 12 bases between the two germline ends. Germline V gene lookup returns CDR1 MNHEY and CDR2 SMNVEV (reference sequence). The CDR3 nucleotides read TGTGCCAGCAGTTTGGCAGGTGATTTTGAAAAACTGTTTTTT. It translates to CASSLAGDFEKLFF.

This chain joins TRBV18 and TRBJ2-5; a possible D gene is TRBD1 (6 bases). The V end lost 0 bases, the J end lost 4 bases, and 12 bases lay between the germline ends. The CDR3 runs 15 residues. Germline V gene sequence: CDR1 KGHSH, CDR2 LQKENI. CDR3 in DNA: TGTGCCAGCTCACCACCGGTGGACAGAGGAGAGACCCAGTACTTC. The encoded protein is CASSPPVDRGETQYF.

In its sample, this clone was seen a few times. The chain joins TRBV6-5 to TRBJ1-4; 7 positions agree with TRBD1. The CDR3 contains 15 residues. V lost 4 bases and J lost 3; bases outside the gene matches: 5. The germline CDR1 and CDR2 sequences are MNHEY and SVGAGI. CDR3 in amino acids: CASSSRQGSNEKLFF. The CDR3 bases are TGTGCCAGCAGTTCCAGACAGGGATCTAATGAAAAACTGTTTTTT.

CDR3 sequence reads: CASSLLAGGVAEQFF. The CDR3 coding sequence is TGCGCCAGCAGCTTACTAGCGGGAGGGGTTGCGGAGCAGTTCTTC. This rearrangement joins TRBV5-1 to TRBJ2-1, with 13 nucleotides matching TRBD2. The ends lost 2 bases at V and 10 bases at J; junction bases unmatched: 6. Germline CDR1 is SGHRS and CDR2 is YFSETQ. The CDR3 has 15 amino acids.

The chain is built from TRBV5-4 and TRBJ1-3, with D unclear. Trimming cost V 4 bases and J 0 bases, with 14 bases left between them. The CDR3 consists of 16 residues. Germline V gene data show CDR1 as SGHNT and CDR2 as YYREEE (reference sequence). CDR3 sequence reads: CASSAYSGFSGNTIYF. The CDR3 DNA is TGTGCCAGCAGCGCGTACTCAGGATTCTCTGGAAACACCATATATTTT.

This clone has a single count. The chain joins TRBV27 to TRBJ2-2; no reliable D call. Germline lookup yields CDR1 MNHEY and CDR2 SMNVEV (reference sequence). Trimming pared 2 bases from V and 7 bases from J, leaving 8 bases between. The CDR3 totals 13 residues. The CDR3 nucleotides are TGTGCCAGCAGTTTAGCTCTAGGCGGGGAGCTGTTTTTT. This translates into CASSLALGGELFF.

This rearrangement joins TRBV7-8 to TRBJ1-2, with 8 bases aligning to TRBD1. The V and J ends lost 1 base and 2 bases, in that order; junction bases with no gene match: 0. Per germline, CDR1 SGHVS and CDR2 FQNEAQ. CDR3 length: 14 amino acids. CDR3 in amino acids: CASSLGTGNYGYTF. In DNA, the CDR3 is TGTGCCAGCAGCTTAGGGACAGGGAACTATGGCTACACCTTC. Full variable domain (remainder filled in from reference TRBV7-8 and TRBJ1-2): GAGVSQSPRYKVAKRGQDVALRCDPISGHVSLFWYQQALGQGPEFLTYFQNEAQLDKSGLPSDRFFAERPEGSVSTLKIQRTQQEDSAVYLCASSLGTGNYGYTFGSGTRLTVV.

V usage is TRBV13 and J usage is TRBJ2-7; D unclear. With 4 bases removed from V and 4 bases from J, the gap between germline ends came to 17 bases. CDR1 and CDR2 from the germline V gene are PRHDT and FYEKMQ (reference sequence). The CDR3 consists of 15 residues. The CDR3 protein is CASSSYSYPRYEQYF. In DNA, the CDR3 is TGTGCCAGCAGCTCCTACTCTTATCCTAGGTACGAGCAGTACTTC.

This clone has more than one count but fewer than ten. This sequence joins TRBV7-9 and TRBJ2-5, with a possible D match to TRBD2 (5 bases). Germline CDR1 and CDR2: SEHNR and FQNEAQ (reference sequence). This CDR3 is 15 amino acids long. Between the trimmed V and J ends, which lost 5 bases and 4 bases, there was a span of 17 bases. The CDR3 protein is CASSRLAPAGETQYF. The CDR3 bases are TGTGCCAGCAGCCGGTTGGCACCGGCGGGAGAGACCCAGTACTTC.